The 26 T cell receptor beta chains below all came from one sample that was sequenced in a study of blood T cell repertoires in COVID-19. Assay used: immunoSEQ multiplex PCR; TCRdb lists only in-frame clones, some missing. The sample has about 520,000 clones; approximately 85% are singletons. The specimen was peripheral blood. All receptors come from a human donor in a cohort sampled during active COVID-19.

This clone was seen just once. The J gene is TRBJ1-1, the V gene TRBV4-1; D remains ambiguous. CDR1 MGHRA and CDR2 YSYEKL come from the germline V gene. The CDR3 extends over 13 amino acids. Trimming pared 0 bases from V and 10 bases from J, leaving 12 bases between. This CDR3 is CASSQDEGMGAFF. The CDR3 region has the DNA TGCGCCAGCAGCCAAGACGAGGGAATGGGAGCTTTCTTT.

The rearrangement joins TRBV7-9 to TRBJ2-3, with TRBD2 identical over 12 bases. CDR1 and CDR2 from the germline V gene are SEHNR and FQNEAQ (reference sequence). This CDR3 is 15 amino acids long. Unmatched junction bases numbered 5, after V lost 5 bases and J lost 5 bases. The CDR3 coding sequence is TGTGCCAGCAGCCTCGGACTAGCGGGGTTAGATACGCAGTATTTT. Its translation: CASSLGLAGLDTQYF.

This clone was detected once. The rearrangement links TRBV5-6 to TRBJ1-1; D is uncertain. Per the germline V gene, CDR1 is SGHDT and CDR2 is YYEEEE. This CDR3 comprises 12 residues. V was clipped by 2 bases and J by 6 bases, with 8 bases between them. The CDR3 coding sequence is TGTGCCAGCAGCTTAAGACATGCTGAAGCTTTCTTT. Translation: CASSLRHAEAFF. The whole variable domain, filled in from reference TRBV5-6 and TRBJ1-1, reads DAGVTQSPTHLIKTRGQQVTLRCSPKSGHDTVSWYQQALGQGPQFIFQYYEEEERQRGNFPDRFSGHQFPNYSSELNVNALLLGDSALYLCASSLRHAEAFFGQGTRLTVV.

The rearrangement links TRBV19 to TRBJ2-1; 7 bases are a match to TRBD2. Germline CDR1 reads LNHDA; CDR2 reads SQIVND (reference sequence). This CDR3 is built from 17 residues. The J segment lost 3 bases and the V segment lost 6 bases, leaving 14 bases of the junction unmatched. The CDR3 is CASSQRAGTNIYNEQFF. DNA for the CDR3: TGTGCCAGTAGCCAACGAGCAGGGACTAACATCTACAATGAGCAGTTCTTC.

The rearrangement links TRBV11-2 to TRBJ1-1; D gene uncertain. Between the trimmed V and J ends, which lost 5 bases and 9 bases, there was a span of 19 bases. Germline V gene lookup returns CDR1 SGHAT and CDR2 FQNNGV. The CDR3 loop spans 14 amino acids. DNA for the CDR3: TGTGCCAGCAGCAGACCGACCGAGGCCGGCAAAGCTTTCTTT. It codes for CASSRPTEAGKAFF.

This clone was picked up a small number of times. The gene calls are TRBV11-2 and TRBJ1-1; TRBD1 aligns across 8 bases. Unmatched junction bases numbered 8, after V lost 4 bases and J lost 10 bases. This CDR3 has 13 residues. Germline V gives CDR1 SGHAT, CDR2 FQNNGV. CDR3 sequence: CASSSTGGPGAFF. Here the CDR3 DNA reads TGTGCCAGCAGCTCCACAGGGGGACCGGGAGCTTTCTTT.

This CDR3 reads CASSFTGLGTEAFF. DNA for the CDR3: TGTGCCAGCAGCTTCACAGGGTTAGGGACTGAAGCTTTCTTT. The rearrangement uses TRBV7-8 and TRBJ1-1; perhaps TRBD1 as D (6 bases). Trimming left V 3 bases short and J 5 bases short, with 13 bases between. Germline loops: CDR1 SGHVS, CDR2 FQNEAQ. This CDR3 comprises 14 residues.

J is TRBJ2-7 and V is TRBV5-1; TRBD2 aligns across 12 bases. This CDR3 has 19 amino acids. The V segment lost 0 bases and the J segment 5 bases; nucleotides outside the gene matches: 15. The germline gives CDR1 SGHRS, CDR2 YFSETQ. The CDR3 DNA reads TGCGCCAGCAGCTTGGAGGGTAGACTAGCGGGAGTTCTAGTCCACGAGCAGTACTTC. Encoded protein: CASSLEGRLAGVLVHEQYF.

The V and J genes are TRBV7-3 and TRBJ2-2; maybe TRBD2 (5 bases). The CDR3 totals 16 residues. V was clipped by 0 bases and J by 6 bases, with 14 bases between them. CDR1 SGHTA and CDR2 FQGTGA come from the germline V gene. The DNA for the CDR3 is TGTGCCAGCAGCTTAACTCCTGCCGGACTTGCCGGGGAGCTGTTTTTT. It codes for CASSLTPAGLAGELFF.

The CDR3 protein is CASSWGDRVNTEAFF. In DNA, the CDR3 is TGTGCCAGCAGCTGGGGGGACAGGGTGAACACTGAAGCTTTCTTT. J is TRBJ1-1 and V is TRBV7-9; 9 nucleotides align to TRBD1. The CDR3 consists of 15 residues. The germline CDR1 and CDR2 sequences are SEHNR and FQNEAQ (reference sequence). Germline trimming cut 4 bases from V and 0 bases from J; bases unmatched to any gene: 3.

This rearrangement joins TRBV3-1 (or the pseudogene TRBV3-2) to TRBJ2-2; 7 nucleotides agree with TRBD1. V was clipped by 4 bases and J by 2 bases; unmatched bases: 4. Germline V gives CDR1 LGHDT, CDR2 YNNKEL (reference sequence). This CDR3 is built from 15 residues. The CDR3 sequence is CASSRTGKNTGELFF. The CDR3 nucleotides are TGTGCCAGCAGCCGGACAGGAAAAAACACCGGGGAGCTGTTTTTT.

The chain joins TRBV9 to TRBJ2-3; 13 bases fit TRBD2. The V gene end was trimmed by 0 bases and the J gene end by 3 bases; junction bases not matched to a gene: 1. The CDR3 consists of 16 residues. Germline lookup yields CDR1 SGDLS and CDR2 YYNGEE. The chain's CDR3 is CASSVGLAGGTDTQYF. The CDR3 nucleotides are TGTGCCAGCAGCGTAGGACTAGCGGGAGGTACAGATACGCAGTATTTT.

The CDR3 loop reads CASSPPSGSLYEQYF. As DNA, the CDR3 is TGTGCCAGCTCACCACCCAGCGGGAGTTTGTACGAGCAGTACTTC. The chain has TRBV18 and TRBJ2-7, with 8 bases lining up with TRBD2. Looked up from germline, CDR1 is KGHSH and CDR2 is LQKENI. J gave up 4 bases and V 0 bases, and 5 bases lay outside the gene matches. The CDR3 runs 15 residues.

CDR3 loop: CASRRMGGETQYF. CDR3 in DNA: TGTGCCAGCAGGCGAATGGGGGGAGAGACCCAGTACTTC. This sequence joins TRBV7-2 and TRBJ2-5, with D possibly TRBD2 on 6 matching bases. The CDR3 loop spans 13 amino acids. V was cut by 6 bases and J by 4 bases, with 12 bases left in between. CDR1 is SGHTA and CDR2 is FQGNSA in the germline V gene. The variable domain in full, completed from reference TRBV7-2 and TRBJ2-5, reads GAGVSQSPSNKVTEKGKDVELRCDPISGHTALYWYRQSLGQGLEFLIYFQGNSAPDKSGLPSDRFSAERTGGSVSTLTIQRTQQEDSAVYLCASRRMGGETQYFGPGTRLLVL.

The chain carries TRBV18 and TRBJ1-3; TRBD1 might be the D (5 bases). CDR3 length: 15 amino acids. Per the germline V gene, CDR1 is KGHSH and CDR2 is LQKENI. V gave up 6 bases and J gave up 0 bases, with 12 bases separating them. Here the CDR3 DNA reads TGTGCCAGCTCTCTGACAGCGAACTCTGGAAACACCATATATTTT. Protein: CASSLTANSGNTIYF. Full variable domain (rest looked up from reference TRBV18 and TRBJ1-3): NAGVMQNPRHLVRRRGQEARLRCSPMKGHSHVYWYRQLPEEGLKFMVYLQKENIIDESGMPKERFSAEFPKEGPSILRIQQVVRGDSAAYFCASSLTANSGNTIYFGEGSWLTVV.

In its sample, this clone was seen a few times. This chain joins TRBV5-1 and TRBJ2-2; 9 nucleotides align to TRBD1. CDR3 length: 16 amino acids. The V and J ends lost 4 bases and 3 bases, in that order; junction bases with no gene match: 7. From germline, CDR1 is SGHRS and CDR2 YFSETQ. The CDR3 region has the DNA TGCGCCAGCAGCGAGTCCGGGACAGGGCACACCGGGGAGCTGTTTTTT. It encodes CASSESGTGHTGELFF.

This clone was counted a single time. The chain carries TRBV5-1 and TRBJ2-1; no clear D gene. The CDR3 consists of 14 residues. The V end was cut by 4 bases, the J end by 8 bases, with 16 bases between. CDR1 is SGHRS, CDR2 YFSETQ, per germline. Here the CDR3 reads CASSISTTRDEQFF. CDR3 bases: TGCGCCAGCAGCATATCTACGACACGTGATGAGCAGTTCTTC.

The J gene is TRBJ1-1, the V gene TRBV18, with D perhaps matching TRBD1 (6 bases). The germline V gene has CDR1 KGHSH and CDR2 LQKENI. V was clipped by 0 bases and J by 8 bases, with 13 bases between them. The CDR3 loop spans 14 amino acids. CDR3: CASSPPSTGMEAFF. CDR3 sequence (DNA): TGTGCCAGCTCACCACCTAGTACAGGGATGGAAGCTTTCTTT.

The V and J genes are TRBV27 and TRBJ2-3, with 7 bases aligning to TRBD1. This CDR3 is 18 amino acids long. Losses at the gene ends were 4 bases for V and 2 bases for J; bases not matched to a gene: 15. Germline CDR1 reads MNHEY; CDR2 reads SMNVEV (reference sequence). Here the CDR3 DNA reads TGTGCCAGCAGTTCGAATTACAGGGGCTTACGATTCACAGATACGCAGTATTTT. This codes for CASSSNYRGLRFTDTQYF.

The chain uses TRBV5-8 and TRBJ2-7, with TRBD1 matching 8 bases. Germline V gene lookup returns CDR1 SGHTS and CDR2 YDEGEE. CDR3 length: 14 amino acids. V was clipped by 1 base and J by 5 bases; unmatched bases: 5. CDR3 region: CASSLYRGYDEQYF. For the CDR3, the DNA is TGTGCCAGCAGCTTGTACAGGGGGTATGACGAGCAGTACTTC.

The CDR3 DNA sequence: TGCAGCGCTCAAAATCAGGGTGGCACTGAAGCTTTCTTT. Residues: CSAQNQGGTEAFF. The chain is built from TRBV29-1 and TRBJ1-1; D is possibly TRBD1 (5 bases). Trimming shortened V by 7 bases and J by 4 bases, and 16 bases separated the two germline ends. The CDR3 contains 13 residues. CDR1 and CDR2 from the germline V gene are SQVTM and ANQGSEA. Using reference TRBV29-1 and TRBJ1-1 for the parts outside the CDR3, the full variable domain is SAVISQKPSRDICQRGTSLTIQCQVDSQVTMMFWYRQQPGQSLTLIATANQGSEATYESGFVIDKFPISRPNLTFSTLTVSNMSPEDSSIYLCSAQNQGGTEAFFGQGTRLTVV.

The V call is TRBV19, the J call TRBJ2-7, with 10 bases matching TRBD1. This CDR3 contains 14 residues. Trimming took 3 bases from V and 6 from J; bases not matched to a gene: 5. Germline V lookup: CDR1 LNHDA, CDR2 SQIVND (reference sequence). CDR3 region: CASSMGQGTGEQYF. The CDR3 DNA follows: TGTGCCAGTAGTATGGGACAGGGGACTGGCGAGCAGTACTTC.

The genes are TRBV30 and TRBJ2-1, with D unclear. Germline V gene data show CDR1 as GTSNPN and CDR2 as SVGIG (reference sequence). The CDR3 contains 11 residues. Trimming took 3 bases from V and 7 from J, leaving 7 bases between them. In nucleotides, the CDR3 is TGTGCCTGGAGGGCCGTGAATGAGCAGTTCTTC. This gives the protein CAWRAVNEQFF. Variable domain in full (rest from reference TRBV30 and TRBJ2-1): SQTIHQWPATLVQPVGSPLSLECTVEGTSNPNLYWYRQAAGRGLQLLFYSVGIGQISSEVPQNLSASRPQDRQFILSSKKLLLSDSGFYLCAWRAVNEQFFGPGTRLTVL.

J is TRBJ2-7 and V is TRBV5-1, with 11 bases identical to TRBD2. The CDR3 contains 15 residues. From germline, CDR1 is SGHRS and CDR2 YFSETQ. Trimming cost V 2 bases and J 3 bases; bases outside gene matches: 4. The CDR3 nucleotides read TGCGCCAGCAGCTTAGGACTAGCGGGTTTCTACGAGCAGTACTTC. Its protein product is CASSLGLAGFYEQYF.

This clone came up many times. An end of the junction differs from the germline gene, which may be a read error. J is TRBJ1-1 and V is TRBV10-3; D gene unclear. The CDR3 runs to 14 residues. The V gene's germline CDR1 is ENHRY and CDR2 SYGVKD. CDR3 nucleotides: TGTGCCATCAGTGAGTCTGGAGGGAACCCTGAAGCTTTCTTT. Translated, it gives CAISESGGNPEAFF.

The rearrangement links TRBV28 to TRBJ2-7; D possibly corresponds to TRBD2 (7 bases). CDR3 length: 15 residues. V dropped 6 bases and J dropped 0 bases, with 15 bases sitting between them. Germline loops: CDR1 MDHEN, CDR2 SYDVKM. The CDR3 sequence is CASSLGGATSYEQYF. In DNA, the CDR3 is TGTGCCAGCAGCCTGGGGGGGGCGACCTCCTACGAGCAGTACTTC.